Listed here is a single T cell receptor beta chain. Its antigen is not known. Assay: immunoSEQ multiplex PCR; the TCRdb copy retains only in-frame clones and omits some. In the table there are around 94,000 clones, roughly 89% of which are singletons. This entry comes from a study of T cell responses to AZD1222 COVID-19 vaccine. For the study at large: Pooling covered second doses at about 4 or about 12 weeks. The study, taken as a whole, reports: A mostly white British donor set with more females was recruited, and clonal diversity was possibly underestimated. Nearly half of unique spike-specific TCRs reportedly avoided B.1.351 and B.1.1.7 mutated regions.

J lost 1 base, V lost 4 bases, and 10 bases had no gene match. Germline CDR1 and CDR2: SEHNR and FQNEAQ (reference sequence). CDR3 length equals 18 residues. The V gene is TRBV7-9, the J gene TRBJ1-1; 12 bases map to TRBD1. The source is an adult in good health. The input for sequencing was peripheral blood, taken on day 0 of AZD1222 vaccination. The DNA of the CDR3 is TGTGCCAGCAGCTCCGGACGGGACAGGGGGCCGCGGAACACTGAAGCTTTCTTT. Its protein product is CASSSGRDRGPRNTEAFF. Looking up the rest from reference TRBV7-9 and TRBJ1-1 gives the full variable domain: DTGVSQNPRHKITKRGQNVTFRCDPISEHNRLYWYRQTLGQGPEFLTYFQNEAQLEKSRLLSDRFSAERPKGSFSTLEIQRTEQGDSAMYLCASSSGRDRGPRNTEAFFGQGTRLTVV.